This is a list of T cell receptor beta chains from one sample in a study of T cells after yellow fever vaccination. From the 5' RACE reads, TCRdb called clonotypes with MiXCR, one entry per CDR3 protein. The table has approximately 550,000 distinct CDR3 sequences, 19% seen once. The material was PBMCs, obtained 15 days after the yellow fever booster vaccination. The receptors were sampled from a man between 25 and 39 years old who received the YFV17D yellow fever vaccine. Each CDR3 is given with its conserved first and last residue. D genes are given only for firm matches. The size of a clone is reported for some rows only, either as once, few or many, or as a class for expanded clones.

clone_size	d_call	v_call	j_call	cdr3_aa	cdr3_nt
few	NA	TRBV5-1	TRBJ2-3	CATAVAGTDTQYF	TGCGCCACCGCGGTTGCGGGAACAGATACGCAGTATTTT
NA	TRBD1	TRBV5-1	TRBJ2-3	CASSKTGASTDTQYF	TGCGCCAGCAGCAAGACAGGGGCGAGCACAGATACGCAGTATTTT
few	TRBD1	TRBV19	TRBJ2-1	CASSPLGTGSYNEQFF	TGTGCCAGTAGCCCGCTCGGGACAGGGTCCTACAATGAGCAGTTCTTC
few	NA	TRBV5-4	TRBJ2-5	CASSLAPDRGETQYF	TGTGCCAGCAGCTTGGCCCCGGACCGCGGCGAGACCCAGTACTTC
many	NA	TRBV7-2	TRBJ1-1	CASSLQGKGTEAFF	TGTGCCAGCAGCTTACAGGGAAAGGGGACTGAAGCTTTCTTT
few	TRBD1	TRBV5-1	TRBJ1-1	CASSTRPGGDTEAFF	TGCGCCAGCAGCACACGCCCAGGGGGGGACACTGAAGCTTTCTTT
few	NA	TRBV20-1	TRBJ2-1	CSASDPSYNEQFF	TGCAGTGCTAGTGACCCCTCCTACAATGAGCAGTTCTTC
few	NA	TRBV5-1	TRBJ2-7	CASSLGRVSEQYF	TGCGCCAGCAGTTTAGGCAGGGTGAGCGAGCAGTACTTC
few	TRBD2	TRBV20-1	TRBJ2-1	CSARSPGRLRGGRDNEQFF	TGCAGTGCTAGATCCCCGGGACGCCTCAGAGGCGGGAGGGACAATGAGCAGTTCTTC
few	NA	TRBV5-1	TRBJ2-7	CASSSSNEDEQYF	TGCGCCAGCAGCTCCTCCAACGAAGACGAGCAGTACTTC
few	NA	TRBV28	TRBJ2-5	CASSFGVRTDQETQYF	TGTGCCAGCAGTTTCGGTGTTCGGACGGACCAAGAGACCCAGTACTTC
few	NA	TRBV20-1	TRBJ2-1	CSARVWTRRLRSYNEQFF	TGCAGTGCTAGAGTTTGGACTCGGCGTTTGCGCTCCTACAATGAGCAGTTCTTC
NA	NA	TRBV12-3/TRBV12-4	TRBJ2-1	CASSPAGYNEQFF	TGTGCCAGCAGCCCAGCGGGTTACAATGAGCAGTTCTTC
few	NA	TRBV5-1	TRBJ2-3	CASSPSRGGDTQYF	TGCGCCAGCAGCCCCAGCAGGGGTGGGGATACGCAGTATTTT
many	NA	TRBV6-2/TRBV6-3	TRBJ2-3	CASSYRTDTQYF	TGTGCCAGCAGTTACCGCACAGATACGCAGTATTTT
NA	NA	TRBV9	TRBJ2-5	CASSPRLKETQYF	TGTGCCAGCAGTCCTAGGCTGAAAGAGACCCAGTACTTC
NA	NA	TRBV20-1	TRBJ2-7	CRPGRGNTPYEQYF	TGCAGGCCGGGTAGGGGGAATACTCCCTACGAGCAGTACTTC
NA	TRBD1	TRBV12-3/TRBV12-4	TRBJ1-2	CASSFDDRDSGYTF	TGTGCCAGCAGTTTCGACGACAGGGACAGTGGCTACACCTTC
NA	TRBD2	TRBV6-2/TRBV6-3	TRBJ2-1	CASSYSNKLAAYNEQFF	TGTGCCAGCAGTTACTCGAACAAACTAGCGGCCTACAATGAGCAGTTCTTC
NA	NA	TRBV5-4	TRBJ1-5	CASSLVAGWPQHF	TGTGCCAGCAGCTTGGTTGCGGGTTGGCCCCAGCATTTT
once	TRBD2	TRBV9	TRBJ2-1	CASSVTSGNWGNEQFF	TGTGCCAGCAGCGTAACCAGCGGGAACTGGGGCAATGAGCAGTTCTTC
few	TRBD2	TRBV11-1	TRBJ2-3	CASSTPSTRGRGTDTQYF	TGTGCCAGCAGTACGCCAAGCACTCGCGGGAGGGGGACAGATACGCAGTATTTT
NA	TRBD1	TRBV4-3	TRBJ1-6	CASSQSLDRGGSPLHF	TGCGCCAGCAGCCAATCCCTCGACAGGGGAGGTTCACCCCTCCACTTT
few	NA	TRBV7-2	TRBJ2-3	CASSFTVTGSTDTQYF	TGTGCCAGCAGCTTCACGGTTACAGGGTCCACAGATACGCAGTATTTT
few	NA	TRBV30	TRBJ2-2	CAWSVLAGGELFF	TGTGCCTGGAGTGTACTGGCAGGCGGGGAGCTGTTTTTT
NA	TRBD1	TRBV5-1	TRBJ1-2	CASRDRGGYTF	TGCGCCAGCAGGGACAGGGGCGGCTACACCTTC
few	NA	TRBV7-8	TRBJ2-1	CASSLVASVYNEQFF	TGTGCCAGCAGCTTAGTGGCTAGCGTTTACAATGAGCAGTTCTTC
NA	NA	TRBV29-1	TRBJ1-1	CSAKGNRPEAFF	TGCAGCGCGAAGGGTAATCGCCCTGAAGCTTTCTTT
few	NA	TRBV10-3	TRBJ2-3	CAITLGAGDTQYF	TGTGCCATCACGCTCGGGGCGGGAGATACGCAGTATTTT
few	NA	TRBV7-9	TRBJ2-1	CASSLFGRDDEQFF	TGTGCCAGCAGCTTATTTGGTAGGGACGATGAGCAGTTCTTC
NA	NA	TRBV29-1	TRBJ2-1	CSLRSSVYNEQFF	TGCAGCCTGAGGTCTAGCGTTTACAATGAGCAGTTCTTC
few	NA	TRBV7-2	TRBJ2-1	CASSPPTLLNEQFF	TGTGCCAGCAGCCCCCCGACTCTACTCAATGAGCAGTTCTTC
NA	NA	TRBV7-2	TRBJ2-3	CARSYGQWTDTQYF	TGTGCCAGAAGCTACGGACAGTGGACAGATACGCAGTATTTT
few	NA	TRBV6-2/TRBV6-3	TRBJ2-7	CASRHEAYEQYF	TGTGCCAGCCGGCACGAGGCCTACGAGCAGTACTTC
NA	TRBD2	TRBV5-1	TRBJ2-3	CASSMGTAGGTDTQYF	TGCGCCAGCAGCATGGGGACCGCGGGGGGCACAGATACGCAGTATTTT
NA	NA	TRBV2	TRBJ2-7	CASKAAAYEQYF	TGTGCCAGCAAGGCGGCGGCCTACGAGCAGTACTTC
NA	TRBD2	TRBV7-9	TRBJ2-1	CASSFGTGGPGEQFF	TGTGCCAGCAGCTTTGGAACGGGAGGGCCCGGTGAGCAGTTCTTC
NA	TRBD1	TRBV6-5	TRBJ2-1	CASSSGAGGNEQFF	TGTGCCAGCAGTTCCGGGGCAGGGGGCAATGAGCAGTTCTTC
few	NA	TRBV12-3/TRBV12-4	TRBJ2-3	CASSPSGGGTDTQYF	TGTGCCAGCAGTCCCTCGGGGGGCGGGACAGATACGCAGTATTTT
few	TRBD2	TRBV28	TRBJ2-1	CASNIGGSSYNEQFF	TGTGCCAGCAACATCGGCGGGAGCTCCTACAATGAGCAGTTCTTC
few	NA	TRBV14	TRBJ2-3	CASSRSRGLYTDTQYF	TGTGCCAGCAGCCGGAGCCGGGGACTTTACACAGATACGCAGTATTTT
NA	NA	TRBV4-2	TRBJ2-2	CASSQVSLNTGELFF	TGTGCCAGCAGCCAAGTATCACTTAACACCGGGGAGCTGTTTTTT
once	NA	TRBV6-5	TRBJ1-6	CASSYSIMRGTSPLHF	TGTGCCAGCAGTTACTCGATTATGCGGGGCACTTCACCCCTCCACTTT
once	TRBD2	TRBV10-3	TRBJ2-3	CAISESEVSGRATDTQYF	TGTGCCATCAGTGAGTCGGAGGTTAGCGGGAGGGCCACAGATACGCAGTATTTT
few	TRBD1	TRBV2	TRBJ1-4	CASRSGTGDEKLFF	TGTGCCAGCAGATCCGGGACAGGGGATGAAAAACTGTTTTTT
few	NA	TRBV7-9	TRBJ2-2	CASSSIRQYGELFF	TGTGCCAGCAGCTCAATCAGACAGTACGGGGAGCTGTTTTTT
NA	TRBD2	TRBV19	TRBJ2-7	CASSIGTKRYEQYF	TGTGCCAGTAGTATCGGGACTAAGAGGTACGAGCAGTACTTC
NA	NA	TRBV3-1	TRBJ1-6	CASSKQGSNSPLHF	TGTGCCAGCAGTAAGCAGGGGAGTAATTCACCCCTCCACTTT
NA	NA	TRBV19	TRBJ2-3	CASSKTTGIWASTDTQYF	TGTGCCAGTAGCAAAACGACTGGGATTTGGGCGAGCACAGATACGCAGTATTTT
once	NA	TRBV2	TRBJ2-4	CASWFIAKNIQYF	TGTGCCAGCTGGTTTATCGCCAAAAACATTCAGTACTTC
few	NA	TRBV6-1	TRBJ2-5	CASRSFGLQGETQYF	TGTGCCAGCAGGTCCTTCGGTCTTCAGGGAGAGACCCAGTACTTC
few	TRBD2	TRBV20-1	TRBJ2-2	CSARDSGRANTGELFF	TGCAGTGCTAGAGACAGCGGGAGGGCCAACACCGGGGAGCTGTTTTTT
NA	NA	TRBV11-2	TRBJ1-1	CASSLVDMDTEAFF	TGTGCCAGCAGCTTAGTGGATATGGACACTGAAGCTTTCTTT